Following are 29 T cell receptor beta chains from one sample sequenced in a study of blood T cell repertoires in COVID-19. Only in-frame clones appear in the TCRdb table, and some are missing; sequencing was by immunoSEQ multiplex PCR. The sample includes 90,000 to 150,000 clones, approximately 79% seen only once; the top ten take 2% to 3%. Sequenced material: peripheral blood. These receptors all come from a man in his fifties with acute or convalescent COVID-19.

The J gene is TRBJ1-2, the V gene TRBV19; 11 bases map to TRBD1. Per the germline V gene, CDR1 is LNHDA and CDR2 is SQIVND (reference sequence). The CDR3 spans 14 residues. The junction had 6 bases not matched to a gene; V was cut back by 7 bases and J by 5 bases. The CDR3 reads CASTGTGGRYGYTF. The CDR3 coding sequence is TGTGCCAGTACCGGGACAGGGGGACGGTATGGCTACACCTTC.

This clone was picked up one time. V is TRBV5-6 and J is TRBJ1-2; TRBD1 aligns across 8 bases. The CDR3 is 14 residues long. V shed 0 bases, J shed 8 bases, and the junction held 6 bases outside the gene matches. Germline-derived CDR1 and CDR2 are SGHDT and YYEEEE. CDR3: CASSLEQGARGYTF. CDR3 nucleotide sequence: TGTGCCAGCAGCTTGGAGCAGGGGGCGAGGGGCTACACCTTC.

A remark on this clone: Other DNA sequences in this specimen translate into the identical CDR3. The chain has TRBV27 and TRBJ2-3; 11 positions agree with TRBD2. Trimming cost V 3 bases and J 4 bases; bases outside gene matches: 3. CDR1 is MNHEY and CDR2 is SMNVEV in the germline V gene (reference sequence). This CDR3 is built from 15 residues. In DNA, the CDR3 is TGTGCCAGCAGTTTCCTAGCGGGAGGTTCAGATACGCAGTATTTT. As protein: CASSFLAGGSDTQYF.

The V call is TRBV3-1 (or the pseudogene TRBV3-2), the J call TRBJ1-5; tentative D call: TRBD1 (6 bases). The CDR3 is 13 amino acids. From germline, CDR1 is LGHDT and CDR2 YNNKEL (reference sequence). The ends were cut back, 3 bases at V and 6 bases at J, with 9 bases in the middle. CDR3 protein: CASSQGGRQPQHF. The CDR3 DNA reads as TGTGCCAGCAGCCAGGGGGGGCGTCAGCCCCAGCATTTT.

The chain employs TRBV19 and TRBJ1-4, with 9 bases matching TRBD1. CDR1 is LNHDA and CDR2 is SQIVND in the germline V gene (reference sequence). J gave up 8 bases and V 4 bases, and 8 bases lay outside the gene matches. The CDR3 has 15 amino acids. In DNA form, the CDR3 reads TGTGCCAGTAGTAATACAGGGGGCATACGAGAAAAACTGTTTTTT. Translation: CASSNTGGIREKLFF.

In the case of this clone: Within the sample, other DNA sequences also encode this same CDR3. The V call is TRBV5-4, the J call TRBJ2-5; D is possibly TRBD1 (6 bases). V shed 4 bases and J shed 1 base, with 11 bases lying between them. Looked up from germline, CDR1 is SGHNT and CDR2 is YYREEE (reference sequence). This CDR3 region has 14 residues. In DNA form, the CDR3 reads TGTGCCAGCAGCACCGGACAGCTCCAAGAGACCCAGTACTTC. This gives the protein CASSTGQLQETQYF.

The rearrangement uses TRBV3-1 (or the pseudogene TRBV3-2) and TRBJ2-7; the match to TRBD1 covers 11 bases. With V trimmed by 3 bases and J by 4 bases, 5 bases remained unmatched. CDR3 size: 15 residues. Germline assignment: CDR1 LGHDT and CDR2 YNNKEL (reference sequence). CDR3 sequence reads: CASSHLDRGQYEQYF. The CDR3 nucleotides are TGTGCCAGCAGCCATCTGGACAGGGGGCAGTACGAGCAGTACTTC.

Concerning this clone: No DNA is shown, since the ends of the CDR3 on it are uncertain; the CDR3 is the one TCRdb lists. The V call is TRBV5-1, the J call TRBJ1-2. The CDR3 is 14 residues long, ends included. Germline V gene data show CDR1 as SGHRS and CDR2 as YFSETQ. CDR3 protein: CASSSAGQVGGGTF.

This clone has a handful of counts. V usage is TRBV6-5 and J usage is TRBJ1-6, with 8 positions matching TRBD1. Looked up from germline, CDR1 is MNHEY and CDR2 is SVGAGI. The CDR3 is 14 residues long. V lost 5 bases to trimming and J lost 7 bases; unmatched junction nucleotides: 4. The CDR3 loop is CASSRTGRNSPLHF. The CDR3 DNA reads TGTGCCAGCAGTAGGACAGGGAGAAATTCACCCCTCCACTTT.

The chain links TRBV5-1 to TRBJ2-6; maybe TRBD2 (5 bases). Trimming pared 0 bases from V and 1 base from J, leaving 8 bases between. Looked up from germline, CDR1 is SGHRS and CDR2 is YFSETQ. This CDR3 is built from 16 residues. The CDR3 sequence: CASSLATGSGANVLTF. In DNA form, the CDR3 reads TGCGCCAGCAGCTTGGCCACGGGATCTGGGGCCAACGTCCTGACTTTC.

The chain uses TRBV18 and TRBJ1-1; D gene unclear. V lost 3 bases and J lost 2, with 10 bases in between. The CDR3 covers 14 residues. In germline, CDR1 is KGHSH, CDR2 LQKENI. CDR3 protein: CASSPQRSNTEAFF. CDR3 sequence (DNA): TGTGCCAGCTCACCGCAGAGGTCAAACACTGAAGCTTTCTTT.

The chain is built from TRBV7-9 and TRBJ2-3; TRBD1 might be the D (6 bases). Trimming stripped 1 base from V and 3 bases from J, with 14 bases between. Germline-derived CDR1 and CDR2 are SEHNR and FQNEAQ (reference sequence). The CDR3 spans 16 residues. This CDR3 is CASSLGARGETDTQYF. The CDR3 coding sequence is TGTGCCAGCAGCTTAGGAGCCAGGGGTGAGACAGATACGCAGTATTTT. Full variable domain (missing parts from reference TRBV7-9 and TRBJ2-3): DTGVSQNPRHKITKRGQNVTFRCDPISEHNRLYWYRQTLGQGPEFLTYFQNEAQLEKSRLLSDRFSAERPKGSFSTLEIQRTEQGDSAMYLCASSLGARGETDTQYFGPGTRLTVL.

The CDR3 loop reads CASSIRGYSGNTIYF. CDR3 bases: TGTGCCAGTAGTATTCGGGGATACTCTGGAAACACCATATATTTT. The V and J genes are TRBV19 and TRBJ1-3, with no clear D. The CDR3 loop spans 15 amino acids. Between the trimmed V and J ends, which lost 3 bases and 0 bases, there was a span of 9 bases. Germline V gives CDR1 LNHDA, CDR2 SQIVND (reference sequence).

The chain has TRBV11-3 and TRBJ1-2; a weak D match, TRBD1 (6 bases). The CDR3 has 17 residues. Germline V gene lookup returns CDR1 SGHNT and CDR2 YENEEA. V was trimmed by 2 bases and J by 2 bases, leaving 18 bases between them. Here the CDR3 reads CASSLYTGTSLNYGYTF. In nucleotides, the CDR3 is TGTGCCAGCAGCTTATACACCGGGACAAGCTTAAACTATGGCTACACCTTC.

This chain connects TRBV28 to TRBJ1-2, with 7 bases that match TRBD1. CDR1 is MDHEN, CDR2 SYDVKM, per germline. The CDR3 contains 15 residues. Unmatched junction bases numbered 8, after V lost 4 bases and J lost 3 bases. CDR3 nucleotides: TGTGCCAGCAGTTCTGACAGGGACCTGTACTATGGCTACACCTTC. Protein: CASSSDRDLYYGYTF.

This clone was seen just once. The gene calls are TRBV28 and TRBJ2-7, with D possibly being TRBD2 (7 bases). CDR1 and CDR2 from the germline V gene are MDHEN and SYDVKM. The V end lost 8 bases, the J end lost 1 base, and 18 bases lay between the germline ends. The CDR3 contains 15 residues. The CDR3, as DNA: TGTGCCAGCCCCCCCGCCGGGGGGCATTCCTACGAGCAGTACTTC. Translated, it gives CASPPAGGHSYEQYF.

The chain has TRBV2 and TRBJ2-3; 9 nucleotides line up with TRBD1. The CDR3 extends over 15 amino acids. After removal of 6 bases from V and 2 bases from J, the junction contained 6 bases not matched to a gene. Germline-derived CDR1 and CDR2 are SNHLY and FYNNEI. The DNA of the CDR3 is TGTGCCAGCAGGATGGACAGGGGATCCACAGATACGCAGTATTTT. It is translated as CASRMDRGSTDTQYF.

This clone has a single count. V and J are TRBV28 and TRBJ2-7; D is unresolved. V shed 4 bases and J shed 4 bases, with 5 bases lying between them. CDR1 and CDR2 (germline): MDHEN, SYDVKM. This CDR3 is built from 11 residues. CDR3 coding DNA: TGTGCCAGCAGTTCCTTTTACGAGCAGTACTTC. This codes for CASSSFYEQYF.

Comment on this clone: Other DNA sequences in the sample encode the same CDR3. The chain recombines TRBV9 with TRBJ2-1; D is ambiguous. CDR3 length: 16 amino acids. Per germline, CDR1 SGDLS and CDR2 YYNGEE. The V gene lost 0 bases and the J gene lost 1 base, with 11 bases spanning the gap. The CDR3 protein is CASSVGASRSYNEQFF. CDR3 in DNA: TGTGCCAGCAGCGTAGGGGCGAGCCGTTCCTACAATGAGCAGTTCTTC.

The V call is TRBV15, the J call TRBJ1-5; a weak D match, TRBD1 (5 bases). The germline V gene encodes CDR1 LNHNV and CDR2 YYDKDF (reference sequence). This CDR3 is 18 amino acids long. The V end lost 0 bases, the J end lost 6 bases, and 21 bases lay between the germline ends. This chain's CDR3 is CATSREGKGLSSGQPQHF. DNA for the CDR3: TGTGCCACCAGCAGAGAGGGCAAGGGGCTAAGTTCGGGTCAGCCCCAGCATTTT.

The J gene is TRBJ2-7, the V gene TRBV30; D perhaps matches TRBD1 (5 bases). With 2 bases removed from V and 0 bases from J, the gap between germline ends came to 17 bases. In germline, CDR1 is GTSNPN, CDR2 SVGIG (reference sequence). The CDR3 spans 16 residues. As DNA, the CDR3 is TGTGCCTGGAGTTACGACAGCTTTGGATCCTCCTACGAGCAGTACTTC. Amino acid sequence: CAWSYDSFGSSYEQYF.

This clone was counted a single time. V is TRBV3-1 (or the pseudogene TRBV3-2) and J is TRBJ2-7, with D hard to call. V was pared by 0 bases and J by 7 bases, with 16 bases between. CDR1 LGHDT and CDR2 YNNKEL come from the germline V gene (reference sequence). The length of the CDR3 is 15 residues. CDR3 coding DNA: TGTGCCAGCAGCCAAGATGCATCACGGTCGCGTGAGCAGTACTTC. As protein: CASSQDASRSREQYF.

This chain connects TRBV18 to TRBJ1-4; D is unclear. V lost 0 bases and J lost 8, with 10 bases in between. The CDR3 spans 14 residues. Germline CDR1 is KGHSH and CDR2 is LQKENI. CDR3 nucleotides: TGTGCCAGCTCACCACCCATAGCTCGGGAAAAACTGTTTTTT. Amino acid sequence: CASSPPIAREKLFF.

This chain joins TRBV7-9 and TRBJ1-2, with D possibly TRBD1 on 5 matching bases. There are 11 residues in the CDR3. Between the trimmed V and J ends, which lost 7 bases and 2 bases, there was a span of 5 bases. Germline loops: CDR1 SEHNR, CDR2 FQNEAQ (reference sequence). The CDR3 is CASKGNYGYTF. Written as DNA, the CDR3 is TGTGCCAGCAAGGGGAACTATGGCTACACCTTC. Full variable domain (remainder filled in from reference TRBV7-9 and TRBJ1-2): DTGVSQNPRHKITKRGQNVTFRCDPISEHNRLYWYRQTLGQGPEFLTYFQNEAQLEKSRLLSDRFSAERPKGSFSTLEIQRTEQGDSAMYLCASKGNYGYTFGSGTRLTVV.

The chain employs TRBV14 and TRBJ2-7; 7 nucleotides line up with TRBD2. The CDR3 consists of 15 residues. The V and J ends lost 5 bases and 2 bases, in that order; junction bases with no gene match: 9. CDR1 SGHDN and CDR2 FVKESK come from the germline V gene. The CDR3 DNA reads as TGTGCCAGCAGCGCGAGAGAGCGGGGAACCTACGAGCAGTACTTC. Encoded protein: CASSARERGTYEQYF. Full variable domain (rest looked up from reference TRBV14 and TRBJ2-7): EAGVTQFPSHSVIEKGQTVTLRCDPISGHDNLYWYRRVMGKEIKFLLHFVKESKQDESGMPNNRFLAERTGGTYSTLKVQPAELEDSGVYFCASSARERGTYEQYFGPGTRLTVT.

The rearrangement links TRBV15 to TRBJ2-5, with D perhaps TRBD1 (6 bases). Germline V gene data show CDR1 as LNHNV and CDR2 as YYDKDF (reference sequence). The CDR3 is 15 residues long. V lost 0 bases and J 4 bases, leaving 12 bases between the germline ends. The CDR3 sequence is CATSRDGTGLETQYF. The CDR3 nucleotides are TGTGCCACCAGCAGAGATGGAACAGGGCTAGAGACCCAGTACTTC.

The CDR3 here is CASSSDSTRNTGELFF. Here the CDR3 DNA reads TGTGCCAGCAGCTCCGACTCGACCCGGAACACCGGGGAGCTGTTTTTT. The V and J genes are TRBV7-3 and TRBJ2-2; no firm D call. V was cut by 4 bases and J by 1 base, with 13 bases left in between. There are 16 residues in the CDR3. CDR1 and CDR2 (germline): SGHTA, FQGTGA.

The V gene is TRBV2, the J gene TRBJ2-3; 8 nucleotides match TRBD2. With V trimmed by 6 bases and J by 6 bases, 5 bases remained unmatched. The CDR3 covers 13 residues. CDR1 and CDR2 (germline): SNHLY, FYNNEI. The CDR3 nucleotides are TGTGCCAGCAGAGCGGGGGTTGCGGATACGCAGTATTTT. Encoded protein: CASRAGVADTQYF.

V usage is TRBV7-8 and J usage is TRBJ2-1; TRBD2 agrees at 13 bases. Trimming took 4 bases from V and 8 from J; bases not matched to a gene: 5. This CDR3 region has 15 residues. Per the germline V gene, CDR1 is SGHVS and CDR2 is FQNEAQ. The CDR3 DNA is TGTGCCAGCAGCTGGACTAGCGGGAGTATCTATGAGCAGTTCTTC. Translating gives CASSWTSGSIYEQFF.